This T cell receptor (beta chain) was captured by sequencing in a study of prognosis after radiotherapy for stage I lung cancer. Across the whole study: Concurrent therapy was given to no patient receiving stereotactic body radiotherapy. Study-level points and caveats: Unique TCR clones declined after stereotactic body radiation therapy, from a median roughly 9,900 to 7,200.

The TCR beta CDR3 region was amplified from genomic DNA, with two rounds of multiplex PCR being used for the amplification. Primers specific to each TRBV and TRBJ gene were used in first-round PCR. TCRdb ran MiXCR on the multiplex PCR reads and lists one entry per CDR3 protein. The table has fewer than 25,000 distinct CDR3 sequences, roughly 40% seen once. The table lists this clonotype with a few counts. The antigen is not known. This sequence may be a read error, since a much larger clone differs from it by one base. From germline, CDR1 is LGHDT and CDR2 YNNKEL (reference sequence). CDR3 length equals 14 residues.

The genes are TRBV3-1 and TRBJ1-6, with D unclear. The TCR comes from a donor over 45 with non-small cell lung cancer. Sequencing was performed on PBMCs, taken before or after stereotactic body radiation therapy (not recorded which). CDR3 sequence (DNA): TGTGCCGGCAGCCCTGCCCGCGGGGATTCACCCCTCCACTTT. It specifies CAGSPARGDSPLHF.